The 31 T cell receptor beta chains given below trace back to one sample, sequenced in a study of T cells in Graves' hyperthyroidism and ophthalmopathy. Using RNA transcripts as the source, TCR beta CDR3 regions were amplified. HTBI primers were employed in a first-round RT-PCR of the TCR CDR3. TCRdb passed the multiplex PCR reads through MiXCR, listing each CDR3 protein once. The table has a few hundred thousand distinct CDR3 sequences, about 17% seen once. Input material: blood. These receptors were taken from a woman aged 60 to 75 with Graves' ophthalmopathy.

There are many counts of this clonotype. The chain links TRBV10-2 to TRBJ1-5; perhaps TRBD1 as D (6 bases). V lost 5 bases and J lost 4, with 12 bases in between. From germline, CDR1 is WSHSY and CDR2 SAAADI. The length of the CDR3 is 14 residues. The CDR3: CASSPTGQNQPQHF. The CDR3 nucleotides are TGCGCCAGCAGTCCCACAGGGCAGAATCAGCCCCAGCATTTT.

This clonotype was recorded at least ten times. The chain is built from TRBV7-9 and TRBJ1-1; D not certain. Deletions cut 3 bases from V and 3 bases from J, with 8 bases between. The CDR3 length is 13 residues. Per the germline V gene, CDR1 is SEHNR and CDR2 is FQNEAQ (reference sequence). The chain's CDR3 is CASSFAQDTEAFF. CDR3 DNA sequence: TGTGCCAGCAGCTTCGCGCAGGACACTGAAGCTTTCTTT.

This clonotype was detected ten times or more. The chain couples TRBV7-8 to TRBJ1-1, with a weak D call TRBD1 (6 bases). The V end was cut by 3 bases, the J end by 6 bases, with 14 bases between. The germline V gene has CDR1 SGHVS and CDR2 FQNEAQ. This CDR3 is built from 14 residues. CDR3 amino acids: CASSLTNRDAEAFF. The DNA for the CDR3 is TGTGCCAGCAGCTTGACGAACAGGGACGCTGAAGCTTTCTTT.

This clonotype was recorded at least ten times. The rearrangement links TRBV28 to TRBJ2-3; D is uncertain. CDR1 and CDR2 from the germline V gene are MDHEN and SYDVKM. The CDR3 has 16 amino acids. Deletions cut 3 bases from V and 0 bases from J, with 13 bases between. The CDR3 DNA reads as TGTGCCAGCAGTTTCTGGGGTCCTTTTAGCACAGATACGCAGTATTTT. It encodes CASSFWGPFSTDTQYF.

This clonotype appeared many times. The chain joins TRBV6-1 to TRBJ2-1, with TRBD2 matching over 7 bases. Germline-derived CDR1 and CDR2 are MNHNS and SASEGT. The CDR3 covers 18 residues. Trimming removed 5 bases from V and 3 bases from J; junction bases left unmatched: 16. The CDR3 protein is CASSSRTWGSGGYNEQFF. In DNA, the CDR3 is TGTGCCAGCAGTTCCAGGACTTGGGGGTCGGGAGGCTACAATGAGCAGTTCTTC.

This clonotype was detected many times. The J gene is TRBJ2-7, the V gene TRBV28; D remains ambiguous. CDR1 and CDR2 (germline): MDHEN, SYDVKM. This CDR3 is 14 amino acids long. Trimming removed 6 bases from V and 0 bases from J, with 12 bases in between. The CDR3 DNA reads TGTGCCAGCAGCTCGCCTCTTAGCTCCTACGAGCAGTACTTC. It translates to CASSSPLSSYEQYF.

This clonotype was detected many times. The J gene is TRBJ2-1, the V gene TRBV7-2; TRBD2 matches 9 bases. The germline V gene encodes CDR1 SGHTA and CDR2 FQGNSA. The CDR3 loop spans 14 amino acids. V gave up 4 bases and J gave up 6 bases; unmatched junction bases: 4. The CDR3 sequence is CASSWGLASNEQFF. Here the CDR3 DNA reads TGTGCCAGCAGCTGGGGACTAGCCTCCAATGAGCAGTTCTTC.

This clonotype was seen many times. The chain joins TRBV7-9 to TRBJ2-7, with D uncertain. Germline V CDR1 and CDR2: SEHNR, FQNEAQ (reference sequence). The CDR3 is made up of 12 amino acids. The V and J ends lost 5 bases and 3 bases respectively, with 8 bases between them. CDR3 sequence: CASSPTDYEQYF. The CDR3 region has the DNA TGTGCCAGCAGCCCCACAGACTACGAGCAGTACTTC.

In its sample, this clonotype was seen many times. CDR3 region: CASSLRRLAVSYEQYF. CDR3 nucleotides: TGTGCCAGCAGCTTGCGCCGACTAGCTGTCTCCTACGAGCAGTACTTC. The rearrangement joins TRBV5-6 to TRBJ2-7, with 7 bases matching TRBD2. The J segment lost 0 bases and the V segment lost 1 base, leaving 7 bases of the junction unmatched. The CDR3 has 16 residues. CDR1 SGHDT and CDR2 YYEEEE come from the germline V gene.

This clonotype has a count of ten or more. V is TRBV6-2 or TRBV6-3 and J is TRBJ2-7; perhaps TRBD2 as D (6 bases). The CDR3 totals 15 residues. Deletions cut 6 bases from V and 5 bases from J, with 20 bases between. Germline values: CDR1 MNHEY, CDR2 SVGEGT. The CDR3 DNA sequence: TGTGCCAGCAGAGCCTCAGGATGGGGGAGGAACGAGCAGTACTTC. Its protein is CASRASGWGRNEQYF.

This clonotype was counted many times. CDR3 in DNA: TGCAGCGTTGGCCCCAGACTACAGACAGGGTTGGAAGATACGCAGTATTTT. Amino acid sequence: CSVGPRLQTGLEDTQYF. V and J are TRBV29-1 and TRBJ2-3, with 7 bases that match TRBD1. J lost 5 bases, V lost 4 bases, and 18 bases had no gene match. CDR3 length equals 17 residues. Germline CDR1 and CDR2: SQVTM and ANQGSEA.

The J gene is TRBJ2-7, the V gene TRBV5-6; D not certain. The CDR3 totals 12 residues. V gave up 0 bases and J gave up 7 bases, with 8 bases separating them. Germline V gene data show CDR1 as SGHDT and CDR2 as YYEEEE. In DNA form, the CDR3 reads TGTGCCAGCAGCTTGGCCTCAAGGGAGCAGTACTTC. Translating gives CASSLASREQYF.

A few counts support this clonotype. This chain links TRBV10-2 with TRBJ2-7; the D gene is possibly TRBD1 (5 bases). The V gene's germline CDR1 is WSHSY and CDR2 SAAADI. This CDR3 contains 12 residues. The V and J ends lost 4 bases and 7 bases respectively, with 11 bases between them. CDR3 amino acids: CASSVGLREQYF. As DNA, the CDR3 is TGCGCCAGCAGTGTGGGGCTTCGGGAGCAGTACTTC.

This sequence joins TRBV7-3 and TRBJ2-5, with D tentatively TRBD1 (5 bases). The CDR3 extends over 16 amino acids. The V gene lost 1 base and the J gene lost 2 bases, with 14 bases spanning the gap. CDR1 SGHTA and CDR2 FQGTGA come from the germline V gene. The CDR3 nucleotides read TGTGCCAGCAGCTTAAACCCTTTGGCAGGGCAAGAGACCCAGTACTTC. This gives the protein CASSLNPLAGQETQYF.

CDR3 sequence: CASSRQGLDYGYTF. For the CDR3, the DNA is TGTGCCAGCAGCAGACAGGGGCTAGACTATGGCTACACCTTC. The rearrangement links TRBV11-2 to TRBJ1-2; TRBD1 aligns across 8 bases. The CDR3 runs 14 residues. From germline, CDR1 is SGHAT and CDR2 FQNNGV. V dropped 5 bases and J dropped 3; count of bases not matched to a gene: 5.

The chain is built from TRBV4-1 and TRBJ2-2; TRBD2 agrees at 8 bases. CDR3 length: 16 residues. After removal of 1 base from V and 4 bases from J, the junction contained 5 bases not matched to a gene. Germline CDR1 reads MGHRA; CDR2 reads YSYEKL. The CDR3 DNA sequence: TGCGCCAGCAGCCAAGTAGCGGGGCAATCCACCGGGGAGCTGTTTTTT. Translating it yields CASSQVAGQSTGELFF.

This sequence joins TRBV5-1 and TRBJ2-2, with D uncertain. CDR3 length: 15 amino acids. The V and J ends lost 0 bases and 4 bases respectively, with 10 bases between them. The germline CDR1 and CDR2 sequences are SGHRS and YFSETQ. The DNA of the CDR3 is TGCGCCAGCAGCTTGGTTCCCGAAGCCACCGGGGAGCTGTTTTTT. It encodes CASSLVPEATGELFF.

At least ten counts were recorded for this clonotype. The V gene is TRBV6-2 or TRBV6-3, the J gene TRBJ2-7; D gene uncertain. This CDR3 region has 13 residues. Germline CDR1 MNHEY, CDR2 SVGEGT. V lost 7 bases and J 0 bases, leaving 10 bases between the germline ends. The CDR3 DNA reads TGTGCCAGCACCGCGACACTCTCCTACGAGCAGTACTTC. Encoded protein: CASTATLSYEQYF.

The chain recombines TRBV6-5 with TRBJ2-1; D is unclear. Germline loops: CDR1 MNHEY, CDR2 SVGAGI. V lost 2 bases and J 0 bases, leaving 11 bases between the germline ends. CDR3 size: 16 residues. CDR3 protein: CASSYGSPSSYNEQFF. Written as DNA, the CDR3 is TGTGCCAGCAGTTACGGGTCTCCTAGCTCCTACAATGAGCAGTTCTTC.

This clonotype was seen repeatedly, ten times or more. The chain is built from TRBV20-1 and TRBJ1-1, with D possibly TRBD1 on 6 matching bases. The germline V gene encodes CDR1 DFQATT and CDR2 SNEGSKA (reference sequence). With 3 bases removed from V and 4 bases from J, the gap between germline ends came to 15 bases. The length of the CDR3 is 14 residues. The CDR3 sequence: CSASVGGGRTEAFF. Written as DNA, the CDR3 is TGCAGTGCTAGTGTGGGAGGGGGACGCACTGAAGCTTTCTTT.

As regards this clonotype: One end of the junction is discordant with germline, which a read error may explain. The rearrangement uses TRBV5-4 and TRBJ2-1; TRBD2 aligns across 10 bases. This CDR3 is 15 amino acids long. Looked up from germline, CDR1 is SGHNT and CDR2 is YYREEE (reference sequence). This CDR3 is CVSSRSGGANNEQFF. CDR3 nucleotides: TGTGTCAGCAGCCGCAGCGGGGGGGCAAACAATGAGCAGTTCTTC.

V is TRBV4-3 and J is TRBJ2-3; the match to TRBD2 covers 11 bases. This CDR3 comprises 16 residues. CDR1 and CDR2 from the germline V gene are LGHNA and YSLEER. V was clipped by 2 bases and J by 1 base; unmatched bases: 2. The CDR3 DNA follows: TGCGCCAGCAGCCAAACTAGCGGGAGAGGCACAGATACGCAGTATTTT. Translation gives CASSQTSGRGTDTQYF.

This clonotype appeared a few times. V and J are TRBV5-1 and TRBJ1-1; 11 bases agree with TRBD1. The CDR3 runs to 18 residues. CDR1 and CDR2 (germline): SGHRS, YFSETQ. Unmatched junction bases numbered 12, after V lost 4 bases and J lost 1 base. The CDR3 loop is CASSPFPGTGGGNTEAFF. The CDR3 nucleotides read TGCGCCAGCAGCCCATTCCCCGGGACAGGGGGGGGGAACACTGAAGCTTTCTTT.

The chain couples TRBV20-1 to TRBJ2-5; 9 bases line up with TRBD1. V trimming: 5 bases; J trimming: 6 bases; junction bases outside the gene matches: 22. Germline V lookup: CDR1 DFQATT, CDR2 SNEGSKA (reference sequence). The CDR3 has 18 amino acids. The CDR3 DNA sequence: TGCAGTGCTGGAACCCCTTCGTTAACAGGGGGCCTCGGGAAGACCCAGTACTTC. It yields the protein CSAGTPSLTGGLGKTQYF.

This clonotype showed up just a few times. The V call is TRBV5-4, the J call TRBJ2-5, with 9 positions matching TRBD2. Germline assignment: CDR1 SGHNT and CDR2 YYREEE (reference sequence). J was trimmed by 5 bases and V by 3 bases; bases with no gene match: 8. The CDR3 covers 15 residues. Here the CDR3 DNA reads TGTGCCAGCAGCTCCCGAATAGCGGGGGCCGAGACCCAGTACTTC. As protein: CASSSRIAGAETQYF.

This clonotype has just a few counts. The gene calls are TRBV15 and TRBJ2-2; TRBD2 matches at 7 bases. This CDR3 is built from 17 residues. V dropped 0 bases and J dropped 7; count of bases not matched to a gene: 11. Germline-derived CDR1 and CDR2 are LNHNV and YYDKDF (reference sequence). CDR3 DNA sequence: TGTGCCACCAGCAGAGAGGCCGGTGCGGGAGCGATCGGGGAGCTGTTTTTT. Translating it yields CATSREAGAGAIGELFF.

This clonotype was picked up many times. For the CDR3, the DNA is TGCAGTGCTAGGATCCGACAGGGGGAAGGACAGCCCCAGCATTTT. Encoded protein: CSARIRQGEGQPQHF. V gene TRBV20-1 combines with J gene TRBJ1-5; TRBD1 matches at 9 bases. The ends lost 3 bases at V and 7 bases at J; junction bases unmatched: 10. The CDR3 spans 15 residues. Looked up from germline, CDR1 is DFQATT and CDR2 is SNEGSKA (reference sequence).

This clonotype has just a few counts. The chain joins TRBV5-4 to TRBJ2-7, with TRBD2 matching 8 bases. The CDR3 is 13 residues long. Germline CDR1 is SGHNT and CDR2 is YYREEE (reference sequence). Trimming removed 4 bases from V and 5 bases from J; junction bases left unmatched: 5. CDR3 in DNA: TGTGCCAGCAGCCCGGGACTAGAAAACGAGCAGTACTTC. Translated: CASSPGLENEQYF.

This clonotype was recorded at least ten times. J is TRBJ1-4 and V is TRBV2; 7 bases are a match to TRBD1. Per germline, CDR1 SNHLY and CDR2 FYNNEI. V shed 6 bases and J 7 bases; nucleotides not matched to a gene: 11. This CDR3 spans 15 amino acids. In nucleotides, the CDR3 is TGTGCCAGCAGCCCGGATGGAGGGGGCTCTGAAAAACTGTTTTTT. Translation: CASSPDGGGSEKLFF. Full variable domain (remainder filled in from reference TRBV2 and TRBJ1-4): EPEVTQTPSHQVTQMGQEVILRCVPISNHLYFYWYRQILGQKVEFLVSFYNNEISEKSEIFDDQFSVERPDGSNFTLKIRSTKLEDSAMYFCASSPDGGGSEKLFFGSGTQLSVL.

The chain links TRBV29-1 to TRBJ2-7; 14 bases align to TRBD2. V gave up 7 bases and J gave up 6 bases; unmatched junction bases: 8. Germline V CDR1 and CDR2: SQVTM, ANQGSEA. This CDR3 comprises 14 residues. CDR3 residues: CSGTGTSGRSEQYF. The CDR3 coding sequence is TGCAGCGGTACCGGGACTAGCGGGAGATCCGAGCAGTACTTC.

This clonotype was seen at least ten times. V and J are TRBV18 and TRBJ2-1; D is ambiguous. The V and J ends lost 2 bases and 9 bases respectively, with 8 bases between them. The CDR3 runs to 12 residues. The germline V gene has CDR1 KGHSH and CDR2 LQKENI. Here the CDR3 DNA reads TGTGCCAGCTCACCAACATTGGGTGAGCAGTTCTTC. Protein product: CASSPTLGEQFF.